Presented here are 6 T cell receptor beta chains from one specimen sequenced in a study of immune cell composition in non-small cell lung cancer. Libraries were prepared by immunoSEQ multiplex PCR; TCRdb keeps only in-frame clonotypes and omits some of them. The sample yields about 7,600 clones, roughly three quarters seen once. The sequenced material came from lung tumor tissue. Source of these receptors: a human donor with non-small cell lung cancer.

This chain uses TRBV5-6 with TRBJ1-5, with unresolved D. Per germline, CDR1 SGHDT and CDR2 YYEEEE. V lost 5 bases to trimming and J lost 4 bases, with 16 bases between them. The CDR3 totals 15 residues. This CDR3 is CASSRTAGVNQPQHF. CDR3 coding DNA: TGTGCCAGCAGTCGTACCGCCGGAGTGAATCAGCCCCAGCATTTT.

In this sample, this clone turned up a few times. In DNA form, the CDR3 reads TGTGCCAGCTCACTTACTAGGGATGAGCAGTTCTTC. Its translation: CASSLTRDEQFF. The chain has TRBV18 and TRBJ2-1, with D maybe TRBD2 (5 bases). V gave up 4 bases and J gave up 8 bases, with 9 bases separating them. Germline V gene sequence: CDR1 KGHSH, CDR2 LQKENI. The CDR3 has 12 amino acids.

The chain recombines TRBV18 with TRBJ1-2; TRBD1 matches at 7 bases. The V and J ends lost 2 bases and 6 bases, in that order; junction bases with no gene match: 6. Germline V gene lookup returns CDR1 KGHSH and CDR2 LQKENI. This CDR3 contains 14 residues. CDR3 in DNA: TGTGCCAGCTCACCAAGTCAGGGGGTCAATGGCTACACCTTC. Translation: CASSPSQGVNGYTF.

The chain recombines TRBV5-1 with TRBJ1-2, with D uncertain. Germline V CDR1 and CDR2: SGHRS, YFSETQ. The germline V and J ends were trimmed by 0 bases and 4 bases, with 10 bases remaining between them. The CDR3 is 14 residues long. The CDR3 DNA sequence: TGCGCCAGCAGCTTGGACATGGGAGGCTATGGCTACACCTTC. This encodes CASSLDMGGYGYTF.

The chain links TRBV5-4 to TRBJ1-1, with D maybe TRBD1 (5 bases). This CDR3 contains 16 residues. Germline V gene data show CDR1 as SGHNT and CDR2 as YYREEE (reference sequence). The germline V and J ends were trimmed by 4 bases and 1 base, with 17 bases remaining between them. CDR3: CASSPSAGTSNTEAFF. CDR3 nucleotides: TGTGCCAGCAGCCCCTCGGCGGGGACTTCGAACACTGAAGCTTTCTTT. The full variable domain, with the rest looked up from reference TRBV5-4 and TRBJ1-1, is ETGVTQSPTHLIKTRGQQVTLRCSSQSGHNTVSWYQQALGQGPQFIFQYYREEENGRGNFPPRFSGLQFPNYSSELNVNALELDDSALYLCASSPSAGTSNTEAFFGQGTRLTVV.

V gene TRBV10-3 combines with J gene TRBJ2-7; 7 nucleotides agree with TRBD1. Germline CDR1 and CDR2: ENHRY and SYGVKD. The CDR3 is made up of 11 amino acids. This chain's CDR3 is CATGETYEQYF. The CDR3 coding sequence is TGTGCTACAGGGGAAACCTACGAGCAGTACTTC.